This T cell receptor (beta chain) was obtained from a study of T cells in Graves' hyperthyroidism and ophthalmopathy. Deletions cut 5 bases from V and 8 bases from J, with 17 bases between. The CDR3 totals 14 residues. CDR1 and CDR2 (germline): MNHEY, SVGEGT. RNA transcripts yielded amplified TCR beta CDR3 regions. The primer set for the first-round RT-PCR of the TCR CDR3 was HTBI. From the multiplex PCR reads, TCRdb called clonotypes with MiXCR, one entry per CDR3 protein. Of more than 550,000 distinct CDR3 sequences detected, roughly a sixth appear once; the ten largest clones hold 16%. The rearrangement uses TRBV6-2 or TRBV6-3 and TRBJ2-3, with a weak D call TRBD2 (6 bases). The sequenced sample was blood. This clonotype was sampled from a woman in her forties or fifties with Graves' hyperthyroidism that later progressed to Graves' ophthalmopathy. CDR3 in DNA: TGTGCCAGCAGTGGAGGGACTTCGGTCGGTACGCAGTATTTT. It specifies CASSGGTSVGTQYF.